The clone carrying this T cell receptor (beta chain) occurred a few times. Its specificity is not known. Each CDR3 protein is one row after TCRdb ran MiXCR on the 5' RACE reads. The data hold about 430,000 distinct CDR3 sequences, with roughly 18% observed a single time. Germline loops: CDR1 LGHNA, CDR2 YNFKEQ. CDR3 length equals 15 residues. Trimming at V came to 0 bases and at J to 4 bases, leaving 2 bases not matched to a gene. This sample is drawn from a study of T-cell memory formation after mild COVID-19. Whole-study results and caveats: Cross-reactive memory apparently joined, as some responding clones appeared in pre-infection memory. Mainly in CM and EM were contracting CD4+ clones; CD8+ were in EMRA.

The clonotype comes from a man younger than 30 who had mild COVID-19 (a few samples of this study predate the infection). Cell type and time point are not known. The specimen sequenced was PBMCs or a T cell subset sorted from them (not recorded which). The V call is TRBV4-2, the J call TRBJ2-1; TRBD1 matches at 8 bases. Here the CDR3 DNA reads TGTGCCAGCAGCCAAGAGACAGGGGATTACAATGAGCAGTTCTTC. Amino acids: CASSQETGDYNEQFF.